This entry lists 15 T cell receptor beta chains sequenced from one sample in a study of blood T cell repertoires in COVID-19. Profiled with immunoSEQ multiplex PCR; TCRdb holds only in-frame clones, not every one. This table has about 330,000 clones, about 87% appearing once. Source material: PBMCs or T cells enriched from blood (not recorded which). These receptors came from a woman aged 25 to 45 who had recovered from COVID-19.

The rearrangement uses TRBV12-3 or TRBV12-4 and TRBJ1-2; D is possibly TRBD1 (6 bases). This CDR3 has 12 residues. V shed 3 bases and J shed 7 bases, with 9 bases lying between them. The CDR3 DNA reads TGTGCCAGCAGTTTGTCCAGGGGTGGCTACACCTTC. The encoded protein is CASSLSRGGYTF.

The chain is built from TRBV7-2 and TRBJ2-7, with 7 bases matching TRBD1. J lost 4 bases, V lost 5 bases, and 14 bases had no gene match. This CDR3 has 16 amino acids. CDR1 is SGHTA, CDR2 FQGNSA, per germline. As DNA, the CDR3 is TGTGCCAGCAGCGAACTGACAGGGTTTATAGAATACGAGCAGTACTTC. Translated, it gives CASSELTGFIEYEQYF.

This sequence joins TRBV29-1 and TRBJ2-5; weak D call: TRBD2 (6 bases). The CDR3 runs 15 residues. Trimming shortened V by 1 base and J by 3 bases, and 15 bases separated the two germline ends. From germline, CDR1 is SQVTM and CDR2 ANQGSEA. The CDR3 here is CSVEVTGGGKETQYF. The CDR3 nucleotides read TGCAGCGTTGAAGTTACCGGCGGCGGGAAAGAGACCCAGTACTTC.

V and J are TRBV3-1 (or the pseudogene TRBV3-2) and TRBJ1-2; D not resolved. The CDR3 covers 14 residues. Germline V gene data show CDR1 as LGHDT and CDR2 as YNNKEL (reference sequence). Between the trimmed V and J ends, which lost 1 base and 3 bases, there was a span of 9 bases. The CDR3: CASSQGGGYYGYTF. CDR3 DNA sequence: TGTGCCAGCAGCCAAGGAGGAGGCTACTATGGCTACACCTTC.

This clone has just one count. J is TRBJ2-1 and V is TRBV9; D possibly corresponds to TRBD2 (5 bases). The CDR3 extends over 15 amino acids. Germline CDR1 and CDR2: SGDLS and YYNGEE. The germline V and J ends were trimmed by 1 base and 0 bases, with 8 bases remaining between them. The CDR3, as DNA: TGTGCCAGCAGCGTAATGGGGAGCTCCTACAATGAGCAGTTCTTC. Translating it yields CASSVMGSSYNEQFF. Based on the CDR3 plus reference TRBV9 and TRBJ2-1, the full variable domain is DSGVTQTPKHLITATGQRVTLRCSPRSGDLSVYWYQQSLDQGLQFLIQYYNGEERAKGNILERFSAQQFPDLHSELNLSSLELGDSALYFCASSVMGSSYNEQFFGPGTRLTVL.

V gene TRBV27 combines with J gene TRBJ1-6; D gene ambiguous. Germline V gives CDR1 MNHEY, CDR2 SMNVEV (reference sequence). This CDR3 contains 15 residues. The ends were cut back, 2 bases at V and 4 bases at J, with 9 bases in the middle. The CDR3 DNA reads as TGTGCCAGCAGTTTAGCGGGGTTGTATAATTCACCCCTCCACTTT. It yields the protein CASSLAGLYNSPLHF.

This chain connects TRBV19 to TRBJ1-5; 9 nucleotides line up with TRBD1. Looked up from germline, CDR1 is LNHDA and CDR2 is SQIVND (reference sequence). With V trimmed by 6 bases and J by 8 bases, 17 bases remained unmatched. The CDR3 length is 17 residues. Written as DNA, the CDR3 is TGTGCCAGTAGGACCCGTCCCCGGGACAGGGTGAATGAGCCCCAGCATTTT. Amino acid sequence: CASRTRPRDRVNEPQHF. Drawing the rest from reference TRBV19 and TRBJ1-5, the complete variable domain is DGGITQSPKYLFRKEGQNVTLSCEQNLNHDAMYWYRQDPGQGLRLIYYSQIVNDFQKGDIAEGYSVSREKKESFPLTVTSAQKNPTAFYLCASRTRPRDRVNEPQHFGDGTRLSIL.

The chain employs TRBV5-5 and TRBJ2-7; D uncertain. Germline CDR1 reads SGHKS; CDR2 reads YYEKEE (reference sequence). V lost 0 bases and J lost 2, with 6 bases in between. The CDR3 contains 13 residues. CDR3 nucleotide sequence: TGTGCCAGCAGCTTGGCAGGAACCTACGAGCAGTACTTC. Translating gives CASSLAGTYEQYF. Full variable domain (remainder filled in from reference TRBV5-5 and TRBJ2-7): DAGVTQSPTHLIKTRGQQVTLRCSPISGHKSVSWYQQVLGQGPQFIFQYYEKEERGRGNFPDRFSARQFPNYSSELNVNALLLGDSALYLCASSLAGTYEQYFGPGTRLTVT.

The CDR3 reads CSASGGGTSLNEQFF. Written as DNA, the CDR3 is TGCAGTGCTAGTGGCGGGGGGACTAGTTTGAATGAGCAGTTCTTC. The chain has TRBV20-1 and TRBJ2-1; TRBD2 aligns across 8 bases. V lost 3 bases, J lost 7 bases, and 11 bases stayed unmatched. This CDR3 region has 15 residues. The germline CDR1 and CDR2 sequences are DFQATT and SNEGSKA (reference sequence).

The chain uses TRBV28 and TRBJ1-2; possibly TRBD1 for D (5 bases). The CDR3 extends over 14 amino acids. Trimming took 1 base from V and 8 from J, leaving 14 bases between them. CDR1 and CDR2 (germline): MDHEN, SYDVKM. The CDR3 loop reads CASSLSGPGGGYTF. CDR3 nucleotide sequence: TGTGCCAGCAGTTTATCCGGACCGGGGGGAGGCTACACCTTC.

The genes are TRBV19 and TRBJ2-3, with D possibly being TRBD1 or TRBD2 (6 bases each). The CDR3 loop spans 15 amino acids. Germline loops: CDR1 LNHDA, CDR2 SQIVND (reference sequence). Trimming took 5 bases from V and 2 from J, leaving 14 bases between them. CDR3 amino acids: CASSLGGLNTDTQYF. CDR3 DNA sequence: TGTGCCAGTAGTTTAGGGGGACTTAACACAGATACGCAGTATTTT.

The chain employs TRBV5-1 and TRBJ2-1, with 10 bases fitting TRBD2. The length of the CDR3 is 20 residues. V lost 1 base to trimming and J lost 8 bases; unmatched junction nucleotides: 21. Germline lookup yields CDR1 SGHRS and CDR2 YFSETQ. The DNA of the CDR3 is TGCGCCAGCAGCTTGTTAGGTGGGTCACTAGCGGGGAACTATTGGGATGAGCAGTTCTTC. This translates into CASSLLGGSLAGNYWDEQFF.

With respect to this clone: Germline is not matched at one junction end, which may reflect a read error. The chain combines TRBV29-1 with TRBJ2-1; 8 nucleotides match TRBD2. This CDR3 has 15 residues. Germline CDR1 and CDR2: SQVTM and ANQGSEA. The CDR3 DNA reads TGCAGCGCTGAAGGGGGACTAGAATCCTACAATGAGCAGTTCTTC. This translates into CSAEGGLESYNEQFF.

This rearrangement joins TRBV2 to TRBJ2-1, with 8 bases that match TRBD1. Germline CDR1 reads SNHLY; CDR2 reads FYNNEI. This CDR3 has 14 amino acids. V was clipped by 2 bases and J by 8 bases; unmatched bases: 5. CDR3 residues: CASSETGGLDEQFF. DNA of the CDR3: TGTGCCAGCAGTGAAACAGGGGGATTAGATGAGCAGTTCTTC.

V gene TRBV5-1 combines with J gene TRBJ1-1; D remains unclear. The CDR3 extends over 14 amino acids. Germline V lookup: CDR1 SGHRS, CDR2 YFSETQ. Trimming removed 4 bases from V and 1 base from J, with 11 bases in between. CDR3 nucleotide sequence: TGCGCCAGCAGCCCCAGGAGGCAGAACACTGAAGCTTTCTTT. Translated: CASSPRRQNTEAFF.